The rows below give T cell receptor beta chains drawn from one sample of a study of technical replicates of blood from several donors. The method was immunoSEQ multiplex PCR; TCRdb's version includes in-frame clones alone and lacks a portion of them. The sample consists of about 88,000 clones, more than 85% of them appearing once. The specimen sequenced was T cells isolated from PBMCs. These TCRs come from a human donor in good health. The CDR3 runs from the conserved cysteine through the conserved F or W. D genes are given only for firm matches. Size is stated for part of the rows, as once, few or many counts, or as a class when the clone is expanded.

d_call j_call clone_size v_call cdr3_aa cdr3_nt
TRBD2 TRBJ2-2 . TRBV7-3 CASSSRLAGAGELFF TGTGCCAGCAGCTCGAGACTAGCGGGAGCCGGGGAGCTGTTTTTT
TRBD2 TRBJ2-3 . TRBV13 CASSLLAGATDTQYF TGTGCCAGCAGCTTGCTAGCGGGAGCCACAGATACGCAGTATTTT
TRBD1 TRBJ1-1 . TRBV28 CASISGTGAQGGAFF TGTGCCAGCATATCCGGGACAGGGGCCCAGGGGGGAGCTTTCTTT
TRBD1 TRBJ2-5 . TRBV5-8 CASSLDREETQYF TGTGCCAGCAGCCTTGACAGGGAAGAGACCCAGTACTTC
. TRBJ2-1 . TRBV2 CASSDGQGSYNEQFF TGTGCCAGCAGTGACGGGCAGGGATCCTACAATGAGCAGTTCTTC
. TRBJ2-1 . TRBV5-1 CASSRRGGELGNEQFF TGCGCCAGCAGCAGGCGAGGGGGAGAATTGGGGAATGAGCAGTTCTTC
TRBD1 TRBJ1-2 . TRBV6-5 CASSYGTAGDGYTF TGTGCCAGCAGTTATGGGACAGCCGGGGATGGCTACACCTTC
. TRBJ2-1 . TRBV4-2 CASSQDLSSYNEQFF TGTGCCAGCAGCCAAGACTTGAGCTCCTACAATGAGCAGTTCTTC
. TRBJ2-5 . TRBV9 CASSTRPKETQYF TGTGCCAGCAGCACCAGGCCTAAAGAGACCCAGTACTTC
TRBD2 TRBJ2-5 . TRBV30 CAWTSGGQETQYF TGTGCCTGGACTAGCGGGGGCCAAGAGACCCAGTACTTC
TRBD1 TRBJ1-1 . TRBV11-2 CASSLWTGGNTEAFF TGTGCCAGCAGCTTGTGGACAGGGGGGAACACTGAAGCTTTCTTT
. TRBJ2-1 . TRBV7-8 CASSLGVAAYNEQFF TGTGCCAGCAGCTTAGGGGTAGCGGCCTACAATGAGCAGTTCTTC
TRBD2 TRBJ2-2 . TRBV9 CASSGGTTETGELFF TGTGCCAGCAGCGGAGGGACTACGGAGACCGGGGAGCTGTTTTTT
TRBD2 TRBJ2-7 . TRBV18 CASSPTSGRARYEQYF TGTGCCAGCTCACCGACTAGCGGGAGGGCCAGGTACGAGCAGTACTTC
TRBD1 TRBJ2-1 . TRBV19 CASSIPGQGRDEQFF TGTGCCAGTAGTATCCCGGGACAGGGCCGCGATGAGCAGTTCTTC
. TRBJ2-1 . TRBV7-9 CASSLAGGTYNEQFF TGTGCCAGCAGCTTAGCGGGAGGTACCTACAATGAGCAGTTCTTC
TRBD2 TRBJ2-3 . TRBV9 CASSVRGRLTDTQYF TGTGCCAGCAGCGTACGCGGGAGGCTCACAGATACGCAGTATTTT
. TRBJ1-5 . TRBV19 CASSITDSNQPQHF TGTGCCAGTAGTATAACAGATAGCAATCAGCCCCAGCATTTT
. TRBJ1-2 . TRBV7-9 CASSSEARSYGYTF TGTGCCAGCAGCTCCGAGGCACGGTCCTATGGCTACACCTTC
. TRBJ1-1 . TRBV19 CASSIGFLDTEAFF TGTGCCAGTAGTATTGGCTTTCTTGACACTGAAGCTTTCTTT
. TRBJ2-7 . TRBV27 CASSPGENYEQYF TGTGCCAGCAGTCCGGGGGAGAACTACGAGCAGTACTTC
TRBD1 TRBJ2-3 . TRBV28 CASSLGTLRDRRTDTQYF TGTGCCAGCAGTTTAGGAACCCTCCGGGACAGGAGAACAGATACGCAGTATTTT
. TRBJ2-7 . TRBV9 CASSVASGPEQYF TGTGCCAGCAGCGTAGCGTCAGGGCCCGAGCAGTACTTC
. TRBJ2-2 once TRBV6-1 CAIMLATNTGELFF TGTGCCATCATGTTAGCCACGAACACCGGGGAGCTGTTTTTT
. TRBJ1-5 . TRBV9 CASSVEAGLSNQPQHF TGTGCCAGCAGCGTAGAGGCGGGACTCAGCAATCAGCCCCAGCATTTT
. TRBJ2-7 . TRBV7-2 CASSRDTYEQYF TGTGCCAGCAGCAGGGACACTTACGAGCAGTACTTC
. TRBJ1-4 . TRBV13 CASSLKGGSNEKLFF TGTGCCAGCAGCTTAAAAGGAGGGTCTAATGAAAAACTGTTTTTT
TRBD2 TRBJ2-1 . TRBV7-2 CASSSGLAGYEQFF TGTGCCAGCAGCTCTGGACTAGCGGGGTATGAGCAGTTCTTC
. TRBJ1-3 . TRBV25-1 CASSENRATIYF TGTGCCAGCAGTGAAAACAGGGCCACCATATATTTT
. TRBJ2-5 . TRBV18 CASSPGQLMETQYF TGTGCCAGCTCACCAGGACAGCTGATGGAGACCCAGTACTTC